The present T cell receptor (beta chain) was sequenced within a study of T cell responses to AZD1222 COVID-19 vaccine. The table came from immunoSEQ multiplex PCR; TCRdb's copy has only in-frame clones and leaves some out. The sample yields fewer than 200,000 clones, approximately 89% seen once. Germline V gene lookup returns CDR1 MNHEY and CDR2 SMNVEV (reference sequence). Trimming stripped 2 bases from V and 9 bases from J, with 5 bases between. This CDR3 has 12 amino acids. The genes are TRBV27 and TRBJ1-6; no definite D call. The source was peripheral blood, collected 28 days after the second AZD1222 dose. This TCR was recovered from an adult who received the AZD1222 COVID-19 vaccine. CDR3 sequence reads: CASSLNGSPLHF. As DNA, the CDR3 is TGTGCCAGCAGTTTAAATGGTTCACCCCTCCACTTT.